This T cell receptor beta chain came from a study of OX40 agonist ivuxolimab in advanced cancers. Generated by immunoSEQ multiplex PCR, the TCRdb table keeps only in-frame clones and is missing some. In the table there are about 75,000 clones, 70% to 90% of which are singletons. Study-wide results and caveats: At 0.1 to 3.0 mg/kg, clonal expansion of CD4+ and CD8+ blood T cells had occurred by week 6.

With regard to this clone: Its antigen is not identified.

V lost 1 base, J lost 5 bases, and 11 bases lay in between. CDR3 length: 14 amino acids. CDR1 MNHEY and CDR2 SMNVEV come from the germline V gene (reference sequence). This TCR was sampled from an adult with an advanced solid tumor such as melanoma, head and neck, liver or kidney cancer. The sample was CD4+ or CD8+ T cells sorted from blood, taken in a trial of the OX40 agonist ivuxolimab. This chain links TRBV27 with TRBJ1-1; D is undetermined. The CDR3 DNA reads as TGTGCCAGCAGTTTATTGAGGGAGAGGACTGAAGCTTTCTTT. Encoded protein: CASSLLRERTEAFF.